The 9 T cell receptor beta chains in this list originate from one sample, sequenced in a study of shared clonotypes between healthy human individuals. Assay: immunoSEQ multiplex PCR; the TCRdb copy retains only in-frame clones and omits some. The table has millions of clones, about 95% seen once. Naive CD8 cells were CD45RO-negative, positively selected for CCR7, excluding terminally differentiated effector memory CD45RA+ cells. The sample taken for sequencing was naive CD8+ T cells sorted from blood. The receptors stem from a young man in good health.

J is TRBJ2-1 and V is TRBV5-1; 10 nucleotides match TRBD2. This CDR3 has 15 residues. The V segment lost 3 bases and the J segment 4 bases; nucleotides outside the gene matches: 4. CDR1 and CDR2 (germline): SGHRS, YFSETQ. CDR3 DNA sequence: TGCGCCAGCAGCTATAGCGGGGGGTTGTACAATGAGCAGTTCTTC. It is translated as CASSYSGGLYNEQFF.

As DNA, the CDR3 is TGCGCCAGCAGCCAAAGACATCCCCCGCCTTACGAGCAGTACTTC. This gives the protein CASSQRHPPPYEQYF. This chain uses TRBV4-3 with TRBJ2-7; D not certain. The germline V gene encodes CDR1 LGHNA and CDR2 YSLEER. The V end lost 2 bases, the J end lost 4 bases, and 15 bases lay between the germline ends. The CDR3 has 15 residues.

The V gene is TRBV30, the J gene TRBJ1-1; 7 nucleotides agree with TRBD1. This CDR3 has 12 amino acids. Germline loops: CDR1 GTSNPN, CDR2 SVGIG (reference sequence). Trimming cost V 2 bases and J 8 bases; bases outside gene matches: 5. The DNA of the CDR3 is TGTGCCTGGAGTACAAGGGGGCTAGAAGCTTTCTTT. This sequence encodes CAWSTRGLEAFF. Using reference TRBV30 and TRBJ1-1 for the parts outside the CDR3, the full variable domain is SQTIHQWPATLVQPVGSPLSLECTVEGTSNPNLYWYRQAAGRGLQLLFYSVGIGQISSEVPQNLSASRPQDRQFILSSKKLLLSDSGFYLCAWSTRGLEAFFGQGTRLTVV.

Notes on this clone: Other DNA sequences from this sample encode an identical CDR3 as well. The V and J genes are TRBV11-2 and TRBJ2-7; no clear D. This CDR3 comprises 12 residues. Trimming stripped 3 bases from V and 0 bases from J, with 3 bases between. The germline V gene encodes CDR1 SGHAT and CDR2 FQNNGV. The CDR3 coding sequence is TGTGCCAGCAGCTTGGGCTCCTACGAGCAGTACTTC. Translation: CASSLGSYEQYF.

The CDR3 coding sequence is TGTGCCAGCAGCTTAGGAGGGGCGGCTTCCTACGAGCAGTACTTC. It codes for CASSLGGAASYEQYF. The chain joins TRBV7-8 to TRBJ2-7, with D perhaps assigned TRBD1 or TRBD2 (5 bases each). V lost 1 base and J lost 1, with 11 bases in between. Germline lookup yields CDR1 SGHVS and CDR2 FQNEAQ. This CDR3 spans 15 amino acids.

The J gene is TRBJ2-7, the V gene TRBV30, with D perhaps being TRBD1 or TRBD2 (7 bases each). Trimming took off 0 bases at V and 4 bases at J, with 16 bases between the two ends. Germline V lookup: CDR1 GTSNPN, CDR2 SVGIG (reference sequence). This CDR3 spans 15 amino acids. The CDR3 region is CAWSVSGTDPYEQYF. The CDR3 DNA sequence: TGTGCCTGGAGTGTCAGCGGGACAGACCCATACGAGCAGTACTTC. The full variable domain, its missing parts supplied by reference TRBV30 and TRBJ2-7, is SQTIHQWPATLVQPVGSPLSLECTVEGTSNPNLYWYRQAAGRGLQLLFYSVGIGQISSEVPQNLSASRPQDRQFILSSKKLLLSDSGFYLCAWSVSGTDPYEQYFGPGTRLTVT.

This clone appeared a few times. Other DNA sequences of this sample code for an identical CDR3. V is TRBV7-8 and J is TRBJ2-7; possibly TRBD2 for D (5 bases). Between the trimmed V and J ends, which lost 0 bases and 3 bases, there was a span of 6 bases. The length of the CDR3 is 13 residues. Germline V gene data show CDR1 as SGHVS and CDR2 as FQNEAQ. The CDR3 region is CASSLARDYEQYF. The CDR3 region has the DNA TGTGCCAGCAGCTTAGCCCGGGACTACGAGCAGTACTTC.

The gene calls are TRBV4-3 and TRBJ1-1, with TRBD1 as a possible D gene (5 bases). The CDR3 extends over 17 amino acids. Per the germline V gene, CDR1 is LGHNA and CDR2 is YSLEER. The V end lost 4 bases, the J end lost 5 bases, and 23 bases lay between the germline ends. CDR3 in amino acids: CASSPSSVGTSRTEAFF. In nucleotides, the CDR3 is TGCGCCAGCAGCCCCTCATCGGTGGGGACCTCTAGGACTGAAGCTTTCTTT.

The V and J genes are TRBV7-6 and TRBJ1-2, with TRBD1 matching 10 bases. Unmatched junction bases numbered 25, after V lost 6 bases and J lost 6 bases. This CDR3 is built from 20 residues. Germline V gene lookup returns CDR1 SGHVS and CDR2 FNYEAQ. The CDR3 region has the DNA TGTGCCAGCAGATCCTGGGGGCCGACAGGGGGCGAGTCCCATCAACATGGCTACACCTTC. Residues: CASRSWGPTGGESHQHGYTF.